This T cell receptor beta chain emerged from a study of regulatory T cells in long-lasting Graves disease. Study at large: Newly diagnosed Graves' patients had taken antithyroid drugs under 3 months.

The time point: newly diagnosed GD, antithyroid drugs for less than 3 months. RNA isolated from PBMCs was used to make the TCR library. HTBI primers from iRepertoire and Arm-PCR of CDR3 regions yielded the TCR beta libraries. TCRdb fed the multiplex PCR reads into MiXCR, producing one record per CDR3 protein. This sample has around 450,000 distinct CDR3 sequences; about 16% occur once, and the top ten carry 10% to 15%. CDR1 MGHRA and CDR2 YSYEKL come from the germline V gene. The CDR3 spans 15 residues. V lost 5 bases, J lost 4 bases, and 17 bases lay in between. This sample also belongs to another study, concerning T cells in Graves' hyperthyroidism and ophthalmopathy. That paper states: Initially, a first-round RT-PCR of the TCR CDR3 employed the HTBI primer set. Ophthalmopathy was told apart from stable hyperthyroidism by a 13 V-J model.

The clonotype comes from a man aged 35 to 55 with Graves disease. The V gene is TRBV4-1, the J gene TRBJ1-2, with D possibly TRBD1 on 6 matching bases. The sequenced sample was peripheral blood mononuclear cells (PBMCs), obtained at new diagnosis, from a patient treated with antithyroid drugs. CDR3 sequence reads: CASSMSGGRSYGYTF. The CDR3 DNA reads TGCGCCAGCAGCATGAGCGGGGGGCGCAGCTATGGCTACACCTTC.